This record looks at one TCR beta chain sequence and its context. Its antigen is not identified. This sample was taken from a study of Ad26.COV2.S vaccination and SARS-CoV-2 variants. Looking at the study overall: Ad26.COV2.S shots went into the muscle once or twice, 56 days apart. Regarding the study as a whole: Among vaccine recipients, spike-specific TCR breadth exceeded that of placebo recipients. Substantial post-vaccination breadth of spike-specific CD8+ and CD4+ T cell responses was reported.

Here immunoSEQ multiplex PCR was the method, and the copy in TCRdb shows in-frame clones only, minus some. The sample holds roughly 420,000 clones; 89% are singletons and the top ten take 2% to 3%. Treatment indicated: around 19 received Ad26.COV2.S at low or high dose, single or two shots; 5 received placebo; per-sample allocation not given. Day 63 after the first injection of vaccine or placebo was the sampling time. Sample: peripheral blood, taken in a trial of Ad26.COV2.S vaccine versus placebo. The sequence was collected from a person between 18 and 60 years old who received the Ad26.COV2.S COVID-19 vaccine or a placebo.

The CDR3 loop is CASSLLSGGGGETQYF. In DNA, the CDR3 is TGTGCCAGCAGCTTGCTGAGCGGGGGCGGGGGTGAGACCCAGTACTTC. V gene TRBV5-4 combines with J gene TRBJ2-5; 8 nucleotides align to TRBD2. V lost 1 base to trimming and J lost 5 bases; unmatched junction nucleotides: 10. The CDR3 is 16 amino acids. Germline values: CDR1 SGHNT, CDR2 YYREEE (reference sequence).